The rows below give T cell receptor beta chains drawn from one sample of a study of T-cell reconstitution after alpha-beta-depleted transplantation in children. TCRdb passed the PCR reads through MiXCR, listing each CDR3 protein once. The repertoire has more than 400,000 distinct CDR3 sequences, more than 9.5% of them found once; the top ten carry 13% to 15%. Sequences were derived from PBMCs, mostly from graft donor cells, sampled 180 days after TCRalphabeta/CD19-depleted stem cell transplant. The receptors originated from a female patient aged 2-9 years who had a stem cell transplant for aplastic anemia, so the T cells may come from the graft donor. Both conserved end residues are part of each CDR3. Fields, in order: J gene, D gene, V gene, clone size, CDR3 DNA, CDR3 protein. The D gene is left open where the match is weak. Some rows have no size entry. The others give once, few or many, or a class for an expanded clone.

TRBJ2-7 . TRBV12-3/TRBV12-4 . TGTGCCAGCAGAACCGGGACCCACTACGAGCAGTACTTC CASRTGTHYEQYF
TRBJ1-5 . TRBV27 few TGTGCCAGCACCCCCGACGGACATTTCCAGCCCCAGCATTTT CASTPDGHFQPQHF
TRBJ2-1 TRBD2 TRBV11-1 . TGTGCCAGCAGCCCACGACCGGACCTTGGGACTAGCGGGGTATACAATGAGCAGTTCTTC CASSPRPDLGTSGVYNEQFF
TRBJ1-2 . TRBV29-1 many TGCAGCGTCCCTTGGGGGGGCCAAGCTAACTATGGCTACACCTTC CSVPWGGQANYGYTF
TRBJ2-1 TRBD2 TRBV19 few TGTGCCAGTACGCCGGGACTAGCGGGCAGCAATGAGCAGTTCTTC CASTPGLAGSNEQFF
TRBJ2-7 TRBD2 TRBV3-1 . TGTGCCAGCAGCCAATCGTGGACTAGCGGGAGGTACGAGCAGTACTTC CASSQSWTSGRYEQYF
TRBJ1-6 TRBD1 TRBV6-5 few TGTGCCAGCAGTTACTCCTTCGGACAGGGGTCCCATTCACCCCTCCACTTT CASSYSFGQGSHSPLHF
TRBJ2-1 . TRBV9 few TGTGCCAGCAGCGTAGCGGGGACCTCTCGGGGCAATGAGCAGTTCTTC CASSVAGTSRGNEQFF
TRBJ2-1 TRBD2 TRBV15 many TGTGCCACCAGCCCGGGACTAGCATTAGGCAATGAGCAGTTCTTC CATSPGLALGNEQFF
TRBJ2-5 TRBD2 TRBV25-1 . TGTGCCAGCAGCAGACTAGCCAAAGAGACCCAGTACTTC CASSRLAKETQYF
TRBJ2-1 . TRBV19 . TGTGCCAGTAGGATGGGGACGGCAGAGCCGTACAATGCGCAGTTCTTC CASRMGTAEPYNAQFF
TRBJ1-5 . TRBV27 . TGTGACTCACCAGTCAGGTCCAATCAGCCCCAGCATTTT CDSPVRSNQPQHF
TRBJ1-1 TRBD1 TRBV20-1 few TGCAGTGCCACAGGGGTCGCGGGGTACACTGAAGCTTTCTTT CSATGVAGYTEAFF
TRBJ2-4 . TRBV6-5 . TGTGCCAGCAGTTATTCCCCTCCCCTAGCCAAAAACATTCAGTACTTC CASSYSPPLAKNIQYF
TRBJ2-3 TRBD1 TRBV5-1 many TGCGCCAGCAGCTATGGACAGGGGAGGGCAGATACGCAGTATTTT CASSYGQGRADTQYF
TRBJ2-5 TRBD2 TRBV20-1 . TGCAGTGCTAGAGATAGGGCTAGCGGGAGGGTTGCAAAGACCCAGTACTTC CSARDRASGRVAKTQYF
TRBJ2-1 TRBD2 TRBV11-2 few TGTGCCAGCAGCTCACCCGGGACTATCTGGCAGTTCTTC CASSSPGTIWQFF
TRBJ1-2 . TRBV7-2 . TGTGCCAGCAGCTTAACCCGGGTTCCTAGCTATGGCTACACCTTC CASSLTRVPSYGYTF
TRBJ2-7 . TRBV11-2 . TGTGCCAGCAGCCCCCTTTCCGGGACCTCTGGGGAGCAGTACTTC CASSPLSGTSGEQYF
TRBJ2-2 TRBD2 TRBV11-2 few TGTGCCAGCAGCTCAAGGACTAGCGACGGGGAGCTGTTTTTT CASSSRTSDGELFF
TRBJ2-5 . TRBV28 . TGTGCCAGCAGTTTAGGCAGGGCGACAGAGACCCAGTACTTC CASSLGRATETQYF
TRBJ1-1 TRBD1 TRBV4-3 few TGCGCCAGCAGCCAAGATCGGGGTATGACAGGGACTGAAGCTTTCTTT CASSQDRGMTGTEAFF
TRBJ2-7 TRBD2 TRBV6-2/TRBV6-3 few TGTGCCAGCAGCCGGGGACTAGCGGGCTCCGGGTACGAGCAGTACTTC CASSRGLAGSGYEQYF
TRBJ1-1 . TRBV18 few TGTGCCAGCTCAGACCACCCGAGCACTGAAGCTTTCTTT CASSDHPSTEAFF
TRBJ1-5 TRBD1 TRBV28 . TGTGCCAGCAGTGGCCGGGACAGGGGTAATCAGCCCCAGCATTTT CASSGRDRGNQPQHF
TRBJ2-2 TRBD2 TRBV18 few TGTGCCAGCTCACTATCGGGACTAGCGGACACCGGGGAGCTGTTTTTT CASSLSGLADTGELFF
TRBJ1-2 TRBD1 TRBV12-3/TRBV12-4 many TGTGCCAGCAGTGATGGGACAGGGGATGGCTACACCTTC CASSDGTGDGYTF
TRBJ2-2 TRBD2 TRBV9 few TGTGCCAGCAGCAGACTAGCGGGTAGGAACACCGGGGAGCTGTTTTTT CASSRLAGRNTGELFF
TRBJ2-3 . TRBV12-3/TRBV12-4 few TGTGCCAGCAGTGCTGCCTTGAGGGACATAGAGACAGATACGCAGTATTTT CASSAALRDIETDTQYF
TRBJ1-5 . TRBV6-2/TRBV6-3 . TGTGCCAGCAGTTCACCGGGGGCCGGTGGCAATCAGCCCCAGCATTTT CASSSPGAGGNQPQHF
TRBJ2-5 . TRBV5-6 few TGTGCCAGCAGCTTTGTCTACCAAGAGACCCAGTACTTC CASSFVYQETQYF
TRBJ2-3 TRBD2 TRBV7-8 few TGTGCCAGCAGCTCTCACAGGACTAGCGGGAGAACAGATACGCAGTATTTT CASSSHRTSGRTDTQYF
TRBJ2-5 . TRBV28 . TGTGCCAGCAGTCCCCTGGCGAGGGCACAAGAGACCCAGTACTTC CASSPLARAQETQYF
TRBJ1-2 . TRBV7-9 few TGTGCCAGCAGCCATTCAATAACAGGGAGCGGCTACACCTTC CASSHSITGSGYTF
TRBJ2-5 TRBD1 TRBV6-2/TRBV6-3 . TGTGCCAGCAGCTACAGGGACAGGGGGTTTGGGACCCAGTACTTC CASSYRDRGFGTQYF
TRBJ2-6 . TRBV18 . TGTGCCAGCTCACTGTCTGGGACGCTAGAAGGGGCCAACGTCCTGACTTTC CASSLSGTLEGANVLTF
TRBJ2-1 . TRBV28 few TGTGCCAGCAACTCCCAGCCCTACTACAATGAGCAGTTCTTC CASNSQPYYNEQFF
TRBJ1-3 . TRBV5-1 few TGCGCCAGCAGCACTGACAGTGGCCGGGCTTCTGGAAACACCATATATTTT CASSTDSGRASGNTIYF
TRBJ1-1 TRBD1 TRBV18 few TGTGCCAGCTCATCTTCCCCAGGGGGAATGAACACTGAAGCTTTCTTT CASSSSPGGMNTEAFF
TRBJ2-3 . TRBV24-1 . TGTGCCACCGGATGGGCAATGGGCGATACGCAGTATTTT CATGWAMGDTQYF
TRBJ2-2 TRBD1 TRBV9 few TGTGCCACCGGACAGGGGCATACCGGGGAGCTGTTTTTT CATGQGHTGELFF
TRBJ1-5 TRBD1 TRBV7-8 . TGTGCCAGCAGCCCCCTGACAGGGGAGAATCAGCCCCAGCATTTT CASSPLTGENQPQHF
TRBJ1-5 TRBD1 TRBV7-9 few TGTGCCAGCAGCCAGACAGGGAGCAATCAGCCCCAGCATTTT CASSQTGSNQPQHF
TRBJ2-2 TRBD1 TRBV14 few TGTGCCAGCAGATCTGGGACAGGGCTTGTCGGGGAGCTGTTTTTT CASRSGTGLVGELFF
TRBJ2-7 . TRBV28 . TGTGCCATCTCGGAGGATAGCGGATACGAGCAGTACTTC CAISEDSGYEQYF
TRBJ2-5 . TRBV28 many TGTGCCAGCAGTTTACCGGCAGGACTCCAAGAGACCCAGTACTTC CASSLPAGLQETQYF
TRBJ2-1 . TRBV11-2 . TGTGCCAGCTGCATAGAGGGAGCCGGCTCCTACAATGAGCAGTTCTTC CASCIEGAGSYNEQFF
TRBJ2-3 TRBD2 TRBV4-3 . TGCGCCAGCAGCCAAGGTCCTCCTAGCGGGAGACCAGATACGCAGTATTTT CASSQGPPSGRPDTQYF
TRBJ1-3 TRBD1 TRBV28 many TGTGCCAGCAGCCCGACAGGGGGCTCTGGAAACACCATATATTTT CASSPTGGSGNTIYF
TRBJ2-1 TRBD2 TRBV4-2 many TGTGCCAGCAGCCAGACCTTAGGAGCGGGAGGAAACCATGAGCAGTTCTTC CASSQTLGAGGNHEQFF
TRBJ2-7 . TRBV12-3/TRBV12-4 many TGTGCCAGCAGCGGGACAACCTCCTACGAGCAGTACTTC CASSGTTSYEQYF
TRBJ2-1 . TRBV6-5 many TGTGCCAGCAGTTCTCGGAGGGGTGGCAATGAGCAGTTCTTC CASSSRRGGNEQFF
TRBJ2-5 . TRBV20-1 . TGCAGTGCGAAGAGGTCGGCAGGGGTTTTTGAGACCCAGTACTTC CSAKRSAGVFETQYF
TRBJ1-2 . TRBV5-5 few TGTGCCAGCAGCTTGGCAGGGAGTAAGGGTGGCTATGGCTACACCTTC CASSLAGSKGGYGYTF
TRBJ1-1 . TRBV27 . TGTGCCAGCAGGCCGGGGGGGGTACACACTGAAGCTTTCTTT CASRPGGVHTEAFF
TRBJ2-2 . TRBV15 . TGTGCCACCAGCAGACCGCGCAGTTTGGAGACCGGGGAGCTGTTTTTT CATSRPRSLETGELFF